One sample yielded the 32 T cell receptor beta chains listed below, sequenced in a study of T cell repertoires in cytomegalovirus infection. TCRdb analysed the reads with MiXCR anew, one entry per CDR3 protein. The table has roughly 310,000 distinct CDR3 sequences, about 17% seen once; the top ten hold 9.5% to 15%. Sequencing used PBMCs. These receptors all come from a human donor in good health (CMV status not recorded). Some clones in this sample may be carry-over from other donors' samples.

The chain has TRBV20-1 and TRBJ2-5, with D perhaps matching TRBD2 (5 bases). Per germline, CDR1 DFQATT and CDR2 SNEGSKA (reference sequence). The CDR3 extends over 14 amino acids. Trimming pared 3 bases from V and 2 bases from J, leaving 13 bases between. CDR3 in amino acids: CSASLPGIQETQYF. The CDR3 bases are TGCAGTGCTAGTTTACCCGGGATTCAAGAGACCCAGTACTTC.

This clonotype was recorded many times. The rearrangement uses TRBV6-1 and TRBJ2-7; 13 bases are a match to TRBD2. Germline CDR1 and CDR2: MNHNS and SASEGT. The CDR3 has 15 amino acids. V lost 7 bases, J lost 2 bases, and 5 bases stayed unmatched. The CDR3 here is CASKILAGGTYEQYF. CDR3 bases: TGTGCCAGCAAAATACTAGCGGGGGGGACCTACGAGCAGTACTTC.

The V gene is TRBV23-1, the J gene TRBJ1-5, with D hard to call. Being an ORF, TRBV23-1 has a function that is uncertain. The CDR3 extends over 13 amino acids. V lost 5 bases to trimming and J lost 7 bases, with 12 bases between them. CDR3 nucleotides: TGCGCCAGCAGTAAGGAGGTAGAGCAGCCCCAGCATTTT. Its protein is CASSKEVEQPQHF.

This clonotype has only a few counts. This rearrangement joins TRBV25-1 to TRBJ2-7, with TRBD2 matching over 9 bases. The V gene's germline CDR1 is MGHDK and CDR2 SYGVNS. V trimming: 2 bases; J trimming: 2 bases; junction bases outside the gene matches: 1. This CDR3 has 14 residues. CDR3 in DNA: TGTGCCAGCAGTGAAGCGGGGGGGCCCTACGAGCAGTACTTC. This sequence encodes CASSEAGGPYEQYF.

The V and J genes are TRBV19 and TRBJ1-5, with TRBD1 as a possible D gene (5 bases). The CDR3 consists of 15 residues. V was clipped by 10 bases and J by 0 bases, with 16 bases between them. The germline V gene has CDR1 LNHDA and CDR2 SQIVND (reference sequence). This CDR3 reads CATNGGRSSNQPQHF. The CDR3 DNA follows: TGTGCCACCAACGGGGGTCGTAGTAGCAATCAGCCCCAGCATTTT.

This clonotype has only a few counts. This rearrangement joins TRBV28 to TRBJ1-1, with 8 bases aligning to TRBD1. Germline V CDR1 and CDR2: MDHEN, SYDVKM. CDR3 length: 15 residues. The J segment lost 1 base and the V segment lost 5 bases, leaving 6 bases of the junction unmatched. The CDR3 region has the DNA TGTGCCAGCAGTCTGGGGACAGGTTGGAACACTGAAGCTTTCTTT. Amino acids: CASSLGTGWNTEAFF.

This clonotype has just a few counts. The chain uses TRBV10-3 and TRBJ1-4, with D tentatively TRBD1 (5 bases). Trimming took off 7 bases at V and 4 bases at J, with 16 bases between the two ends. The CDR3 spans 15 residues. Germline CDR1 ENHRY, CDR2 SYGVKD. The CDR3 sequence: CAINEQGRINEKLFF. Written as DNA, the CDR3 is TGTGCCATCAACGAGCAGGGACGGATTAATGAAAAACTGTTTTTT.

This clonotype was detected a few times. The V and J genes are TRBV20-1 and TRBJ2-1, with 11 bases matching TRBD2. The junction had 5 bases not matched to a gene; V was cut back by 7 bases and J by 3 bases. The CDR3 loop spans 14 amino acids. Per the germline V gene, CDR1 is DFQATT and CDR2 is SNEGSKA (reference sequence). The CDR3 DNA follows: TGCAGTGGGGTAGCGGGGGGGAACTACAATGAGCAGTTCTTC. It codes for CSGVAGGNYNEQFF.

In DNA form, the CDR3 reads TGTGCCACCAGCAGACCCCAGCAGTATCAAGAGACCCAGTACTTC. The encoded protein is CATSRPQQYQETQYF. This chain links TRBV15 with TRBJ2-5, with D unclear. The ends were cut back, 2 bases at V and 2 bases at J, with 12 bases in the middle. The length of the CDR3 is 15 residues. Germline CDR1 is LNHNV and CDR2 is YYDKDF (reference sequence).

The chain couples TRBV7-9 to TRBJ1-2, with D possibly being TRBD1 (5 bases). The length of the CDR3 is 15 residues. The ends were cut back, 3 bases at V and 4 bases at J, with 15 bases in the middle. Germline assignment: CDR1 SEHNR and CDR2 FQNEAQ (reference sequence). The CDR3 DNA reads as TGTGCCAGCAGCTTGGGGGAGGGAATATTCTATGGCTACACCTTC. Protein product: CASSLGEGIFYGYTF.

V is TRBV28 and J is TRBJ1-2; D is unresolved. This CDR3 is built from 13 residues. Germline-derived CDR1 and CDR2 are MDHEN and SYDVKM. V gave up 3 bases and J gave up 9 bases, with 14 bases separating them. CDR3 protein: CASSFPGVVRYTF. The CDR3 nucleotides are TGTGCCAGCAGTTTTCCCGGGGTGGTACGCTACACCTTC.

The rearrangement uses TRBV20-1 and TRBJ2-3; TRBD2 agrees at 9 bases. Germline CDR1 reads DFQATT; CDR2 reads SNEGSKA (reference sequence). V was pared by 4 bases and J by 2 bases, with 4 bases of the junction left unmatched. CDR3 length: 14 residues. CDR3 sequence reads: CSATSGGYTDTQYF. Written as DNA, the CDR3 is TGCAGTGCTACCAGCGGGGGGTACACAGATACGCAGTATTTT.

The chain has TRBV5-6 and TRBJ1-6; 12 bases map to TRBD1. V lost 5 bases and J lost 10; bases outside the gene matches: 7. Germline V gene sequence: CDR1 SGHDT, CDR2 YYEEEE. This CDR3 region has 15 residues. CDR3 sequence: CASRFGTGGGSPLHF. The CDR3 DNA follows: TGTGCCAGCAGATTTGGGACAGGGGGCGGCTCACCCCTCCACTTT.

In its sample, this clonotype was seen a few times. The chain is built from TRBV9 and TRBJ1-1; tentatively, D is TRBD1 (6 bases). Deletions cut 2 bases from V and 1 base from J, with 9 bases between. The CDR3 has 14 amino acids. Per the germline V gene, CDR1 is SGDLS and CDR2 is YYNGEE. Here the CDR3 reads CASSVGGANTEAFF. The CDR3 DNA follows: TGTGCCAGCAGCGTGGGGGGGGCGAACACTGAAGCTTTCTTT.

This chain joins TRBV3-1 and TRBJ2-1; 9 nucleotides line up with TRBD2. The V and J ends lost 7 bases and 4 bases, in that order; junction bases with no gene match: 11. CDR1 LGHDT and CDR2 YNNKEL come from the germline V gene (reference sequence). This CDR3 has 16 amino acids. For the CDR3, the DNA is TGTGCCAGCAAGAATCGAGCGGGGGGTGTATACAATGAGCAGTTCTTC. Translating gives CASKNRAGGVYNEQFF.

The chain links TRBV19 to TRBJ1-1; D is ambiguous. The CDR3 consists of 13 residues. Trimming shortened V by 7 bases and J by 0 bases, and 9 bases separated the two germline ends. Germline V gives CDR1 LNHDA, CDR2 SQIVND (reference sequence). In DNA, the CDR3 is TGTGCCAGTACGGAGGGATTGAACACTGAAGCTTTCTTT. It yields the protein CASTEGLNTEAFF.

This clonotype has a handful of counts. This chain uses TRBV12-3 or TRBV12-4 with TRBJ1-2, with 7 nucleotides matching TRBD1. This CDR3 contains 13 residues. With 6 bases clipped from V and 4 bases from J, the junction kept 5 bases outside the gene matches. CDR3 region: CASSPHRGYGYTF. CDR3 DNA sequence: TGTGCCAGCAGCCCCCACAGGGGCTATGGCTACACCTTC.

CDR3 in amino acids: CASSDGEEKLFF. In DNA form, the CDR3 reads TGTGCCAGCAGCGACGGAGAGGAAAAACTGTTTTTT. The chain joins TRBV5-4 to TRBJ1-4, with D unclear. Trimming pared 4 bases from V and 8 bases from J, leaving 9 bases between. The V gene's germline CDR1 is SGHNT and CDR2 YYREEE (reference sequence). The CDR3 sequence is 12 residues long.

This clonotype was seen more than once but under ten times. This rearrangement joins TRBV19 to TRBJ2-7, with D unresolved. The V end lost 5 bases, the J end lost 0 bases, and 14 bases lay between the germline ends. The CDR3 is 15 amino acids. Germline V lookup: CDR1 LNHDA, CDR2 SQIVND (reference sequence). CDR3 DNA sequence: TGTGCCAGTAGTCCACTACCGTCGAGCTCCTACGAGCAGTACTTC. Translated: CASSPLPSSSYEQYF. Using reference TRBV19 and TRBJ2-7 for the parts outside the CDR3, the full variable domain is DGGITQSPKYLFRKEGQNVTLSCEQNLNHDAMYWYRQDPGQGLRLIYYSQIVNDFQKGDIAEGYSVSREKKESFPLTVTSAQKNPTAFYLCASSPLPSSSYEQYFGPGTRLTVT.

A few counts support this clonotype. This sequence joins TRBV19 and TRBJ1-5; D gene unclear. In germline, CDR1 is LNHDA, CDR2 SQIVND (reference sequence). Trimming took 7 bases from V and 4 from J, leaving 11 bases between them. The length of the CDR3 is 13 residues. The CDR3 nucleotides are TGTGCCAGTAATTTGGGGTCGAATCAGCCCCAGCATTTT. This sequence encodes CASNLGSNQPQHF.

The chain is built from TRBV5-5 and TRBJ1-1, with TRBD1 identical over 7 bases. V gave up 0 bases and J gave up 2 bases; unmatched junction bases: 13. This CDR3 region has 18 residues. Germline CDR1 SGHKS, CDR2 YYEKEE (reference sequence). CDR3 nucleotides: TGTGCCAGCAGCTTGGCCTCAGTGAGGGGGCGCGTTAACACTGAAGCTTTCTTT. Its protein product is CASSLASVRGRVNTEAFF.

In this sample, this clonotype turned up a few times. The CDR3 bases are TGTGCCAGCTCACCTCCGGGACAGGCGTCTGGAAACACCATATATTTT. It yields the protein CASSPPGQASGNTIYF. The chain links TRBV18 to TRBJ1-3; 8 positions agree with TRBD1. CDR3 length: 16 residues. The germline gives CDR1 KGHSH, CDR2 LQKENI. Losses at the gene ends were 3 bases for V and 1 base for J; bases not matched to a gene: 5.

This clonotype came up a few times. Here the CDR3 reads CASSYEDTEAFF. DNA for the CDR3: TGTGCCAGCAGTTACGAGGACACTGAAGCTTTCTTT. The V gene is TRBV6-6, the J gene TRBJ1-1; D is ambiguous. V gave up 2 bases and J gave up 3 bases, with 4 bases separating them. This CDR3 has 12 amino acids. In germline, CDR1 is MNHNY, CDR2 SVGAGI (reference sequence).

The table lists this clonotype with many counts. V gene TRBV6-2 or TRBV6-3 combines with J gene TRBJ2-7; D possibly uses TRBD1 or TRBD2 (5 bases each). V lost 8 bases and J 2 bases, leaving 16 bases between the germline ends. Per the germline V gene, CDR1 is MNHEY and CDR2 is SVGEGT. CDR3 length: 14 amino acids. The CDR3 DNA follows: TGTGCCAGCGGTTCTTGGGACGGAACCTACGAGCAGTACTTC. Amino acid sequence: CASGSWDGTYEQYF.

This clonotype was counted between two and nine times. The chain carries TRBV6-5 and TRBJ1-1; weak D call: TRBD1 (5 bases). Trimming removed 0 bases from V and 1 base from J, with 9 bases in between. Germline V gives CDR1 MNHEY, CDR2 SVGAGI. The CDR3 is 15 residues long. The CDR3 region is CASSYSTTGNTEAFF. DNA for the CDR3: TGTGCCAGCAGTTACTCTACTACAGGGAACACTGAAGCTTTCTTT.

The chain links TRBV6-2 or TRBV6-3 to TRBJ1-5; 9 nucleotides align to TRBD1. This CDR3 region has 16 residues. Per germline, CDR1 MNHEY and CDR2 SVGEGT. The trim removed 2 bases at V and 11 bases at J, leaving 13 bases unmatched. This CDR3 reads CASSYGGQGWGPAQHF. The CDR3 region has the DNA TGTGCCAGCAGTTACGGGGGACAGGGATGGGGGCCGGCCCAGCATTTT.

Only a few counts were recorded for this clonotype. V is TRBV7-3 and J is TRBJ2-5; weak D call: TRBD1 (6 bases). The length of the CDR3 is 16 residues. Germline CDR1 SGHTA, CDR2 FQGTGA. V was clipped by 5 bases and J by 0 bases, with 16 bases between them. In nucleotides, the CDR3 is TGTGCCAGCAGCCTAGGAGCCGGGACACACCAAGAGACCCAGTACTTC. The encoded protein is CASSLGAGTHQETQYF.

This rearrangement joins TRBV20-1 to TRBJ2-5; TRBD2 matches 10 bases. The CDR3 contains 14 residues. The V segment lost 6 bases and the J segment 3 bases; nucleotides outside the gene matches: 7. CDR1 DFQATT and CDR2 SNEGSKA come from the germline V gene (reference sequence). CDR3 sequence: CSALSGGGEETQYF. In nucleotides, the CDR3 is TGCAGTGCCTTAAGCGGGGGGGGTGAAGAGACCCAGTACTTC.

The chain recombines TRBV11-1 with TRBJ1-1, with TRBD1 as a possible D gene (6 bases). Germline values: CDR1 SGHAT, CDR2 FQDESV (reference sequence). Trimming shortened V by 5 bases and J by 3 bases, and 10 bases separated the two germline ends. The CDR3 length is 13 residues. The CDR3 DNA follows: TGTGCCAGCAGCGGACAGTGGTACACTGAAGCTTTCTTT. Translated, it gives CASSGQWYTEAFF.

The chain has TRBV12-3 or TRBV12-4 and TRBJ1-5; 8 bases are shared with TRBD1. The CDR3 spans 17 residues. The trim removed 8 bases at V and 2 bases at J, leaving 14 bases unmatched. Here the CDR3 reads CASSDYQGARGNQPQHF. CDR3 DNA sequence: TGTGCCAGCTCTGATTACCAGGGGGCGCGGGGCAATCAGCCCCAGCATTTT.

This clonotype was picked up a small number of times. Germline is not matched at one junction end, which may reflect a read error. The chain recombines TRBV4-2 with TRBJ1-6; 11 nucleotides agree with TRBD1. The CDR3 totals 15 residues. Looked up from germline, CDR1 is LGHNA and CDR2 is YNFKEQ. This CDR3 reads CASSQAGTGGSALHF. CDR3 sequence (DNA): TGTGCCAGCAGCCAAGCTGGGACAGGGGGTTCAGCCCTCCACTTT.

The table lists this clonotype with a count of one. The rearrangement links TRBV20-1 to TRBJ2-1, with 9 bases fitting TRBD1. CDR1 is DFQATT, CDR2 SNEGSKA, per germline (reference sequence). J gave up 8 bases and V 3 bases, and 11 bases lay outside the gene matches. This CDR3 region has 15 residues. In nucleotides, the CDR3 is TGCAGTGCTAGGGGTGGACAGGGGTTCCGAGATGAGCAGTTCTTC. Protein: CSARGGQGFRDEQFF.